Sequencing of this T cell receptor beta chain was carried out in a study of post-analysis software for immune sequencing data. Study overall: Relapsing-remitting, secondary progressive and progressive-relapsing forms of multiple sclerosis all featured among disease courses. Notes on the study in general: F-measure co-clustering was strong for batch-matched samples. Significantly lower normalized Chao1 diversity was found in patients with multiple sclerosis relative to controls. The study found TRBV5-6, TRBV5-1 and TRBV20-1 among roughly 5 TRBV segments more frequent in patients than controls.

Germline values: CDR1 SGDLS, CDR2 YYNGEE. CDR3 size: 14 residues. V gave up 0 bases and J gave up 0 bases, with 6 bases separating them. Unique molecular identifiers were built into the TCR beta cDNA libraries. T cells, roughly 0.9 to 11 million of them, yielded roughly 550,000 cDNA molecules. TCRdb itself ran the PCR reads through MiXCR, one entry per CDR3 protein. This table has 750,000 to 900,000 distinct CDR3 sequences, approximately 44% appearing once. As for this clonotype: As yet, its antigen is unknown.

The sample was blood. The V and J genes are TRBV9 and TRBJ1-1; the D is unclear. This sequence originates from a girl aged 5-17 years with multiple sclerosis. DNA for the CDR3: TGTGCCAGCAGCGTAGGGAGTCTGAACACTGAAGCTTTCTTT. This gives the protein CASSVGSLNTEAFF.